This T cell receptor beta chain was identified in a study of blood T cell repertoires in COVID-19. Overall study: Sample material is recorded as cDNA or gDNA derived from T cells, B-cell-depleted T cells, or PBMCs.

Some clones are missing from TCRdb's copy, which holds only in-frame ones; the method was immunoSEQ multiplex PCR. The sample contains about 250,000 clones, roughly 83% of which appear only once. A few counts support this clone. Per germline, CDR1 SGHTA and CDR2 FQGTGA. CDR3 length: 16 residues. Unmatched junction bases numbered 6, after V lost 3 bases and J lost 5 bases. The receptor was derived from an elderly man with acute or convalescent COVID-19. The chain is built from TRBV7-3 and TRBJ2-2, with TRBD1 identical over 10 bases. The specimen was peripheral blood. CDR3 coding DNA: TGTGCCAGCAGCTTTTGGGACAGGGGACGGACCGGGGAGCTGTTTTTT. This codes for CASSFWDRGRTGELFF.